Here is one TCR beta chain with its context. Its target is unknown. These data originate in a study of OX40 agonist ivuxolimab in advanced cancers. Background on the study: The mean age was approximately 60 years, ranging from 23 to 79, with over 70% of participants male. The study, taken as a whole, reports: What antigens the expanded peripheral T cells recognized was never established. More expanded clones were seen, on average, in CD8+ T cells than in CD4+.

Trimming took 6 bases from V and 5 from J; bases not matched to a gene: 8. This CDR3 contains 16 residues. Germline V lookup: CDR1 PRHDT, CDR2 FYEKMQ (reference sequence). Produced via immunoSEQ multiplex PCR; TCRdb's table is partial and in-frame only. This table holds 25,000 to 30,000 clones, approximately 90% found once. The TCR originated in an adult with an advanced solid tumor such as melanoma, head and neck, liver or kidney cancer. The rearrangement links TRBV13 to TRBJ2-1; 12 bases are shared with TRBD2. This specimen consisted of CD4+ or CD8+ T cells sorted from blood, obtained in a trial of the OX40 agonist ivuxolimab. The CDR3 coding sequence is TGTGCCAGCAGGAGGCTAGCGGGAGGGTCCCACAATGAGCAGTTCTTC. Residues: CASRRLAGGSHNEQFF.